This T cell receptor (beta chain) was profiled in a study of Ad26.COV2.S vaccination and SARS-CoV-2 variants. Study-level background: Intramuscular Ad26.COV2.S at 5x10^10 or 1x10^11 viral particles.

Treatment indicated: 15 to 20 received Ad26.COV2.S at low or high dose, single or two shots; about 5 received placebo; per-sample allocation not given. The samples were gathered on day 63 after the first injection of vaccine or placebo. Generated by immunoSEQ multiplex PCR, the TCRdb table keeps only in-frame clones and is missing some. The table lists over 400,000 clones, about nine tenths of them singletons, with more than 1.5% in the top ten. This CDR3 has 17 residues. The V gene lost 0 bases and the J gene lost 4 bases, with 15 bases spanning the gap. From germline, CDR1 is LGHNA and CDR2 YSLEER.

The V gene is TRBV4-3, the J gene TRBJ1-4; unclear D gene. The starting material was peripheral blood, obtained in a trial of Ad26.COV2.S vaccine versus placebo. This receptor was obtained from a person between 18 and 65 years old who received the Ad26.COV2.S COVID-19 vaccine or a placebo. This CDR3 reads CASSQDRNSKDNEKLFF. Written as DNA, the CDR3 is TGCGCCAGCAGCCAAGATCGAAACAGCAAGGATAATGAAAAACTGTTTTTT.